This T cell receptor beta chain is from a study of blood T cell repertoires in COVID-19. Looking at the study overall: Sources were T cells, B-cell-depleted T cells, or PBMCs; the material itself was cDNA or gDNA.

Methods used by the authors: The authors estimated nucleated cell counts from reference gene primer amplification. The method was immunoSEQ multiplex PCR; TCRdb's version includes in-frame clones alone and lacks a portion of them. D and trimming were read from the DNA, whereas the V and J calls and clone size are those reported in that table. The sample includes 400,000 to 500,000 clones, about nine tenths seen only once; the top ten take roughly 1.4%. This clone is a singleton in its sample. V was clipped by 4 bases and J by 3 bases, with 6 bases between them. The CDR3 totals 12 residues. CDR1 KGHSH and CDR2 LQKENI come from the germline V gene.

The sequenced material came from peripheral blood. The rearrangement joins TRBV18 to TRBJ1-1, with D maybe TRBD1 (6 bases). The clonotype originates from a woman in her 30s with active or convalescent COVID-19. CDR3: CASSRQDTEAFF. The CDR3 nucleotides read TGTGCCAGCTCACGACAGGACACTGAAGCTTTCTTT. The variable domain in full, with the rest retrieved from reference TRBV18 and TRBJ1-1, is NAGVMQNPRHLVRRRGQEARLRCSPMKGHSHVYWYRQLPEEGLKFMVYLQKENIIDESGMPKERFSAEFPKEGPSILRIQQVVRGDSAAYFCASSRQDTEAFFGQGTRLTVV.